The 23 T cell receptor beta chains below were found in one sample sequenced in a study of Tregs in tolerant kidney transplant recipients. The protocol was immunoSEQ multiplex PCR, while the TCRdb copy is restricted to in-frame clones and leaves out a portion. The table lists some 65,000 clones, around 83% of them singletons. Input material: CD4+ T cells from blood. Every receptor here comes from a human donor in good health.

The chain recombines TRBV10-3 with TRBJ2-7, with D maybe TRBD1 (6 bases). V was pared by 0 bases and J by 2 bases, with 14 bases between. Germline V gives CDR1 ENHRY, CDR2 SYGVKD. The CDR3 is 16 amino acids. This CDR3 reads CAISESTRGATYEQYF. Here the CDR3 DNA reads TGTGCCATCAGTGAGTCTACCAGGGGAGCTACCTACGAGCAGTACTTC.

This sequence joins TRBV6-6 and TRBJ2-3; the D gene is possibly TRBD2 (7 bases). CDR1 and CDR2 from the germline V gene are MNHNY and SVGAGI (reference sequence). The V and J ends lost 0 bases and 1 base respectively, with 11 bases between them. The CDR3 is 16 amino acids. As DNA, the CDR3 is TGTGCCAGCAGTTACTCACTAGGGGGGGGCACAGATACGCAGTATTTT. This codes for CASSYSLGGGTDTQYF.

This clone was counted once. The gene calls are TRBV12-5 and TRBJ1-5, with D hard to call. Trimming cost V 0 bases and J 7 bases, with 7 bases left between them. The CDR3 has 13 amino acids. Per the germline V gene, CDR1 is LGHNT and CDR2 is FRNRAP. The CDR3 sequence: CASGLVGGQPQHF. CDR3 coding DNA: TGTGCTAGTGGTTTGGTGGGAGGGCAGCCCCAGCATTTT.

V usage is TRBV28 and J usage is TRBJ1-4; D may be TRBD1 (6 bases). The V and J ends lost 5 bases and 6 bases respectively, with 10 bases between them. The length of the CDR3 is 13 residues. The germline CDR1 and CDR2 sequences are MDHEN and SYDVKM. This CDR3 reads CASSGGFDEKLFF. The CDR3 nucleotides are TGTGCCAGCAGTGGGGGCTTTGATGAAAAACTGTTTTTT.

The chain is built from TRBV19 and TRBJ2-3, with TRBD2 matching 12 bases. Per the germline V gene, CDR1 is LNHDA and CDR2 is SQIVND (reference sequence). The CDR3 length is 17 residues. Trimming removed 1 base from V and 7 bases from J; junction bases left unmatched: 9. The DNA for the CDR3 is TGTGCCAGTAGTATAGGCCTTACTAGCGGGGGGACCTATACGCAGTATTTT. Translated, it gives CASSIGLTSGGTYTQYF. Full variable domain (outside the CDR3, taken from reference TRBV19 and TRBJ2-3): DGGITQSPKYLFRKEGQNVTLSCEQNLNHDAMYWYRQDPGQGLRLIYYSQIVNDFQKGDIAEGYSVSREKKESFPLTVTSAQKNPTAFYLCASSIGLTSGGTYTQYFGPGTRLTVL.

V is TRBV11-3 and J is TRBJ2-3; D perhaps matches TRBD1 (6 bases). The CDR3 length is 18 residues. Germline values: CDR1 SGHNT, CDR2 YENEEA. Trimming removed 5 bases from V and 2 bases from J, with 23 bases in between. CDR3 protein: CASSPPLGLRQATDTQYF. The CDR3 DNA reads TGTGCCAGCAGCCCCCCTTTGGGCCTTCGACAGGCCACAGATACGCAGTATTTT.

V and J are TRBV19 and TRBJ2-6; D is unclear. The germline gives CDR1 LNHDA, CDR2 SQIVND (reference sequence). V lost 6 bases and J lost 2, with 5 bases in between. This CDR3 has 13 amino acids. CDR3 sequence (DNA): TGTGCCAGTAGAAGGGCTGGGGCCAACGTCCTGACTTTC. Amino acids: CASRRAGANVLTF.

This clone turned up a few times. The V call is TRBV10-3, the J call TRBJ2-2, with a possible D match to TRBD2 (6 bases). Germline V gene sequence: CDR1 ENHRY, CDR2 SYGVKD. V was clipped by 11 bases and J by 5 bases, with 24 bases between them. The CDR3 runs 16 residues. The CDR3 loop reads CASEPTTGVKTGELFF. CDR3 DNA sequence: TGTGCCTCCGAGCCCACTACGGGAGTAAAAACCGGGGAGCTGTTTTTT.

This clone has a count of ten or more. Other DNA sequences of this sample code for an identical CDR3. The chain links TRBV5-4 to TRBJ1-1, with D possibly TRBD1 on 6 matching bases. Between the trimmed V and J ends, which lost 4 bases and 0 bases, there was a span of 10 bases. The CDR3 extends over 14 amino acids. CDR1 and CDR2 from the germline V gene are SGHNT and YYREEE (reference sequence). CDR3 DNA: TGTGCCAGCAGCGTACAGGGAATGAACACTGAAGCTTTCTTT. This sequence encodes CASSVQGMNTEAFF.

The V and J genes are TRBV19 and TRBJ1-2; D unclear. Germline values: CDR1 LNHDA, CDR2 SQIVND (reference sequence). CDR3 length: 13 amino acids. V dropped 5 bases and J dropped 4 bases, with 11 bases sitting between them. CDR3 in amino acids: CASSAGGSYGYTF. DNA of the CDR3: TGTGCCAGTAGTGCGGGAGGGTCCTATGGCTACACCTTC.

The chain employs TRBV11-3 and TRBJ2-1; D unresolved. Trimming left V 0 bases short and J 5 bases short, with 5 bases between. Germline CDR1 reads SGHNT; CDR2 reads YENEEA. CDR3 length equals 13 residues. The CDR3 region is CASSLEGHNEQFF. CDR3 in DNA: TGTGCCAGCAGCTTAGAAGGCCACAATGAGCAGTTCTTC.

This rearrangement joins TRBV11-3 to TRBJ2-3; tentatively, D is TRBD2 (7 bases). The V end was cut by 1 base, the J end by 5 bases, with 25 bases between. The germline V gene has CDR1 SGHNT and CDR2 YENEEA. The CDR3 extends over 19 amino acids. The CDR3 sequence: CASSLVTWGAGVQGDTQYF. DNA for the CDR3: TGTGCCAGCAGCTTAGTTACATGGGGGGCGGGAGTCCAAGGAGATACGCAGTATTTT. Supplemented by reference TRBV11-3 and TRBJ2-3, the full variable domain reads EAGVVQSPRYKIIEKKQPVAFWCNPISGHNTLYWYLQNLGQGPELLIRYENEEAVDDSQLPKDRFSAERLKGVDSTLKIQPAELGDSAVYLCASSLVTWGAGVQGDTQYFGPGTRLTVL.

J is TRBJ1-5 and V is TRBV19; D remains unclear. V was cut by 3 bases and J by 5 bases, with 5 bases left in between. CDR1 and CDR2 (germline): LNHDA, SQIVND (reference sequence). The length of the CDR3 is 12 residues. The CDR3 protein is CASSMLDQPQHF. In DNA form, the CDR3 reads TGTGCCAGTAGTATGTTGGATCAGCCCCAGCATTTT.

The table lists this clone with a few counts. V is TRBV12-5 and J is TRBJ2-7; tentative D call: TRBD2 (5 bases). V lost 4 bases and J lost 3, with 19 bases in between. There are 16 residues in the CDR3. Germline V CDR1 and CDR2: LGHNT, FRNRAP. The CDR3 DNA follows: TGTGCTAGTGGTTCATCGACTATGCTCGGCCTCTACGAGCAGTACTTC. Translated, it gives CASGSSTMLGLYEQYF.

In its sample, this clone was seen once. The CDR3 bases are TGTGCCAGCAGCTCCACAGGATCCTACAATGAGCAGTTCTTC. It encodes CASSSTGSYNEQFF. The chain has TRBV7-3 and TRBJ2-1, with D maybe TRBD1 (5 bases). The germline V gene has CDR1 SGHTA and CDR2 FQGTGA. The CDR3 is 14 residues long. V was clipped by 4 bases and J by 1 base, with 8 bases between them.

This clone was counted at least ten times. This chain uses TRBV6-6 with TRBJ2-7; no clear D. Germline CDR1 reads MNHNY; CDR2 reads SVGAGI (reference sequence). The ends were cut back, 0 bases at V and 4 bases at J, with 7 bases in the middle. This CDR3 region has 13 residues. The CDR3 DNA reads TGTGCCAGCAGTTACTCAGGCGAGTACGAGCAGTACTTC. Translation: CASSYSGEYEQYF.

The chain is built from TRBV19 and TRBJ2-3; weak D call: TRBD2 (5 bases). Germline-derived CDR1 and CDR2 are LNHDA and SQIVND (reference sequence). V lost 5 bases and J lost 0, with 9 bases in between. This CDR3 is 14 amino acids long. CDR3 loop: CASSVGLSTDTQYF. CDR3 bases: TGTGCCAGTAGTGTTGGACTGAGCACAGATACGCAGTATTTT.

On this clone: The junction and the germline gene differ at one end; a read error may be behind it. As DNA, the CDR3 is TGTGCCAGCAGTTACTCGCAGGGGGCGCGCACTGAAGCTTTCTTT. The encoded protein is CASSYSQGARTEAFF. The rearrangement links TRBV10-3 to TRBJ1-1, with 8 bases identical to TRBD1. This CDR3 comprises 15 residues. From germline, CDR1 is ENHRY and CDR2 SYGVKD.

The chain is built from TRBV5-6 and TRBJ2-7, with D hard to call. Per the germline V gene, CDR1 is SGHDT and CDR2 is YYEEEE. The CDR3 has 14 residues. Trimming took 0 bases from V and 5 from J, leaving 12 bases between them. Here the CDR3 reads CASSLEGPWNEQYF. The CDR3, as DNA: TGTGCCAGCAGCTTGGAAGGCCCATGGAACGAGCAGTACTTC.

V usage is TRBV6-5 and J usage is TRBJ1-6, with D maybe TRBD1 (5 bases). This CDR3 has 15 amino acids. V lost 5 bases and J lost 8, with 16 bases in between. Per germline, CDR1 MNHEY and CDR2 SVGAGI. This chain's CDR3 is CASSVAGTLDSPLHF. CDR3 nucleotides: TGTGCCAGCAGTGTCGCCGGGACGTTAGATTCACCCCTCCACTTT.

The CDR3 bases are TGTGCCAGCAGCTGGCACCGACTATATGAGCAGTTCTTC. Protein: CASSWHRLYEQFF. This rearrangement joins TRBV7-2 to TRBJ2-1, with a weak D call TRBD2 (5 bases). Germline CDR1 reads SGHTA; CDR2 reads FQGNSA. There are 13 residues in the CDR3. The V end lost 4 bases, the J end lost 8 bases, and 12 bases lay between the germline ends.

The gene calls are TRBV25-1 and TRBJ2-7; 9 positions agree with TRBD1. Germline V CDR1 and CDR2: MGHDK, SYGVNS. CDR3 size: 15 residues. The trim removed 4 bases at V and 4 bases at J, leaving 8 bases unmatched. CDR3 region: CASSALDRGAYEQYF. The CDR3 DNA follows: TGTGCCAGCAGTGCCCTTGACAGGGGGGCTTACGAGCAGTACTTC.

The V call is TRBV5-1, the J call TRBJ2-2, with 7 nucleotides matching TRBD1. The trim removed 4 bases at V and 6 bases at J, leaving 3 bases unmatched. The V gene's germline CDR1 is SGHRS and CDR2 YFSETQ. This CDR3 is built from 13 residues. CDR3 DNA: TGCGCCAGCAGCCTTGGGACAGCCGGGGAGCTGTTTTTT. Encoded protein: CASSLGTAGELFF.